This record covers a single T cell receptor (beta chain). The target antigen is unknown. The PCR used 60 Vbeta and 13 Jbeta primers. Measured with immunoSEQ multiplex PCR; TCRdb has only the in-frame clones, and not every one. This table lists 95,000 to 150,000 clones. There are 17 residues in the CDR3. CDR1 is SEHNR and CDR2 is FQNEAQ in the germline V gene (reference sequence). V was pared by 4 bases and J by 2 bases, with 13 bases of the junction left unmatched. The sample comes from a study of cytomegalovirus exposure and HLA in healthy donors. Points from the study as a whole: CMV antigen specificity was confirmed in vitro for three CMV-associated chains. Reports credit the classifier with highly specific, highly sensitive diagnosis of cytomegalovirus status.

Input material: PBMCs. This clonotype originated in a man aged 25-45 years in good health and CMV-seronegative. The chain couples TRBV7-9 to TRBJ1-1; 7 positions match TRBD1. The CDR3, as DNA: TGTGCCAGCAGCTCCGGAATCCTACAGGGGTCAAACACTGAAGCTTTCTTT. Its translation: CASSSGILQGSNTEAFF.